The clone carrying this T cell receptor (beta chain) has only a few counts. What it binds is unknown. This CDR3 contains 14 residues. Germline V gives CDR1 MNHEY, CDR2 SVGAGI. Trimming left V 10 bases short and J 1 base short, with 15 bases between. It was by 5'RACE with 10-nucleotide random UMIs that the cDNA was made. TCRdb itself ran the 5' RACE reads through MiXCR, one entry per CDR3 protein. There are around 80,000 distinct CDR3 sequences in the sample; approximately 10% occur only once, and 1.8% lies in the top ten. This record comes from a study of neurological immune-mediated disorders. Study observations and caveats: CDR3 amino acid sequences found in expanded clones were never shared across subjects, suggesting private repertoires in all groups. Expansion of TCR clones was greatest in HTLV-1-associated myelopathy and smallest in multiple sclerosis, where it fell below that of healthy controls.

From 2 million PBMCs stored at -80 C, the unsorted libraries were generated. The TCR originated in a man in his forties in good health. The gene calls are TRBV6-5 and TRBJ2-3, with D tentatively TRBD2 (6 bases). The sequencing sample was made of PBMCs. The CDR3: CATTEGSGTDTQYF. CDR3 sequence (DNA): TGTGCCACCACGGAGGGGTCTGGCACAGATACGCAGTATTTT.